One T cell receptor (beta chain) is described in this entry. The data originate from a study of early T cells in non-severe SARS-CoV-2 infection. TCRdb ran MiXCR on the 5' RACE reads and lists one entry per CDR3 protein. The table includes 65,000 to 95,000 distinct CDR3 sequences, more than 4% detected once. V lost 4 bases and J lost 4, with 8 bases in between. Germline values: CDR1 SQVTM, CDR2 ANQGSEA. This CDR3 contains 12 residues. This clonotype was obtained from an adult who was a healthcare worker with PCR-confirmed SARS-CoV-2 infection or an uninfected control (not recorded which). The specimen comprised whole blood, sampled at baseline. The chain couples TRBV29-1 to TRBJ2-1; D not resolved. The CDR3 here is CSVAVGYNEQFF. The CDR3 nucleotides are TGCAGCGTTGCGGTGGGGTACAATGAGCAGTTCTTC.